The rows below give T cell receptor beta chains drawn from one sample of a study of Graves' ophthalmopathy and Graves' hyperthyroidism. TCRdb reprocessed the multiplex PCR reads with MiXCR, giving one entry per CDR3 protein. The table lists hundreds of thousands of distinct CDR3 sequences, about 20% of them singletons. The sequenced sample consisted of peripheral blood. The receptors were sampled from a woman younger than 30 with stable Graves' hyperthyroidism. Some clones in this sample may be carry-over from other donors' samples. Both conserved end residues are part of each CDR3. The order of the fields is D gene, J gene, clone size, V gene, CDR3 protein, CDR3 DNA. D genes are given only for firm matches. Clone size appears in some rows only: once, few, many, or a class for an expanded clone.

- TRBJ1-5 few TRBV5-1 CASSLEAGQSQPQHF TGCGCCAGCAGCTTGGAAGCTGGGCAGAGTCAGCCCCAGCATTTT
- TRBJ1-2 many TRBV12-3/TRBV12-4 CASNAQNGYTF TGTGCCAGCAACGCTCAAAATGGCTACACCTTC
TRBD2 TRBJ2-7 - TRBV24-1 CATSDRGDVAGGPYEQYF TGTGCCACCAGTGACCGCGGGGATGTAGCGGGAGGGCCCTACGAGCAGTACTTC
TRBD2 TRBJ2-4 - TRBV28 CASSISGRASVANIKYF TGTGCCAGCAGTATTAGCGGGAGGGCGTCGGTAGCAAACATTAAGTACTTC
- TRBJ2-7 - TRBV5-1 CASSKQGGPYEQYF TGCGCCAGCAGCAAGCAGGGGGGACCCTACGAGCAGTACTTC
- TRBJ1-2 - TRBV6-5 CASSYRAGSGTF TGTGCCAGCAGTTACCGGGCGGGCTCTGGCACCTTC
- TRBJ2-5 - TRBV28 CASSLLGRQTQYF TGTGCCAGCAGTCTACTAGGGAGGCAGACCCAGTACTTC
- TRBJ1-1 many TRBV27 CASSLSEGLNTEAFF TGTGCCAGCAGTTTAAGTGAGGGGCTGAACACTGAAGCTTTCTTT
TRBD1 TRBJ1-2 - TRBV6-1 CASSDWGQAHGYTF TGTGCCAGCAGTGACTGGGGACAGGCACACGGCTACACCTTC
- TRBJ2-5 many TRBV12-5 CASGPEGFQETQYF TGTGCTAGTGGCCCTGAAGGTTTTCAAGAGACCCAGTACTTC
- TRBJ2-2 - TRBV27 CASSLGRGSRGAGELFF TGTGCCAGCAGTTTGGGACGGGGCTCCCGAGGTGCCGGGGAGCTGTTTTTT
- TRBJ1-3 - TRBV13 CASSPWTWGSGNTIYF TGTGCCAGCAGCCCCTGGACCTGGGGCTCTGGAAACACCATATATTTT
TRBD1 TRBJ2-7 - TRBV10-3 CAISDKDTGGSGYEQYF TGTGCCATCAGTGATAAAGACACAGGGGGCTCTGGGTACGAGCAGTACTTC
TRBD1 TRBJ2-4 few TRBV11-2 CASSLTGGYAKNIKYF TGTGCCAGCAGCTTAACAGGGGGCTACGCCAAAAACATTAAGTACTTC
- TRBJ1-1 few TRBV19 CASNVNLNTEAFF TGTGCCAGTAACGTCAATTTGAACACTGAAGCTTTCTTT
- TRBJ1-5 - TRBV3-1 CASSQEWGQPQHF TGTGCCAGCAGCCAAGAATGGGGGCAGCCCCAGCATTTT
- TRBJ1-1 few TRBV10-2 CASSERATLGGEAFF TGCGCCAGCAGTGAGAGGGCAACACTTGGGGGTGAAGCTTTCTTT
TRBD1 TRBJ2-7 many TRBV6-2/TRBV6-3 CASSFRQGILSDEQYF TGTGCCAGCAGTTTCAGACAGGGGATTTTGTCGGACGAGCAGTACTTC
TRBD1 TRBJ1-2 many TRBV6-5 CASRGGQGNYGYTF TGTGCCAGCAGGGGGGGACAGGGAAACTATGGCTACACCTTC
TRBD2 TRBJ2-4 many TRBV6-1 CASSGPGLAGERYF TGTGCCAGCAGTGGTCCTGGACTAGCGGGAGAGCGGTACTTC
- TRBJ2-5 many TRBV6-1 CASSDSAGQMMGETQYF TGTGCCAGCAGTGATTCCGCGGGACAGATGATGGGAGAGACCCAGTACTTC
- TRBJ1-2 many TRBV29-1 CSVPSPGPGYTF TGCAGCGTTCCTTCTCCAGGACCCGGCTACACCTTC
TRBD1 TRBJ2-2 many TRBV6-1 CASSEVLGQGSTGELFF TGTGCCAGCAGTGAAGTTTTAGGACAGGGGAGCACCGGGGAGCTGTTTTTT
- TRBJ1-5 many TRBV5-5 CASSQQGNQPQHF TGTGCCAGCAGCCAGCAGGGAAATCAGCCCCAGCATTTT
TRBD2 TRBJ2-5 - TRBV5-1 CASSPGHGLAGESGETQYF TGCGCCAGCAGCCCCGGTCACGGACTAGCGGGAGAGTCGGGAGAGACCCAGTACTTC
- TRBJ2-7 many TRBV28 CASSFSNYEQYF TGTGCCAGCAGTTTCTCTAACTACGAGCAGTACTTC
- TRBJ2-7 many TRBV20-1 CSGTDSSYEQYF TGCAGTGGCACGGACTCCTCCTACGAGCAGTACTTC
- TRBJ1-1 many TRBV12-3/TRBV12-4 CASSFRAATEAFF TGTGCCAGCAGTTTCAGGGCCGCCACTGAAGCTTTCTTT
- TRBJ1-2 many TRBV28 CASSPSGNGANYGYTF TGTGCCAGCAGCCCCTCAGGGAACGGAGCTAACTATGGCTACACCTTC
TRBD1 TRBJ2-2 once TRBV12-3/TRBV12-4 CASSLEGGYNTGELFF TGTGCCAGCAGTTTAGAAGGGGGCTATAACACCGGGGAGCTGTTTTTT
- TRBJ1-6 - TRBV6-2/TRBV6-3 CASSPTVDSGSPLHF TGTGCCAGCAGCCCGACAGTGGACAGCGGCTCACCCCTCCACTTT
- TRBJ1-2 many TRBV12-3/TRBV12-4 CASSNIRPEF TGTGCCAGCAGCAACATCCGTCCCGAATTC
- TRBJ2-5 - TRBV3-1 CASSQRRTETQYF TGTGCCAGCAGCCAACGAAGAACAGAGACCCAGTACTTC
TRBD1 TRBJ2-7 - TRBV28 CASEFGTGSSYEQYF TGTGCCAGCGAGTTCGGGACAGGGAGCTCCTACGAGCAGTACTTC
- TRBJ2-2 many TRBV12-3/TRBV12-4 CASSPGREIGELFF TGTGCCAGCAGTCCGGGAAGAGAGATCGGGGAGCTGTTTTTT
TRBD1 TRBJ1-5 - TRBV6-5 CASSSTRDRVNQPQHF TGTGCCAGCAGTTCAACCCGGGACAGGGTAAATCAGCCCCAGCATTTT
- TRBJ1-2 many TRBV11-2 CASSSRGKSYGYTF TGTGCCAGCAGCTCGCGGGGGAAAAGCTATGGCTACACCTTC
TRBD1 TRBJ1-2 few TRBV12-3/TRBV12-4 CASSSTGTGGEYGYTF TGTGCCAGCAGTTCCACCGGGACAGGGGGCGAGTACGGCTACACCTTC